These T cell receptor beta chains were read from a single sample in a study of blood T cell repertoires in COVID-19. TCRdb keeps only in-frame clones here, not all; method: immunoSEQ multiplex PCR. The data show 100,000 or so clones, roughly 95% seen once. Sequences were obtained from peripheral blood. The receptor set was obtained from a human donor with active COVID-19. The donor label of this sample is uncertain. Both conserved end residues are part of each CDR3. Each record gives: clone size, J gene, D gene, V gene, CDR3 protein, CDR3 DNA. D genes are given only for firm matches. The size of a clone is reported for some rows only, either as once, few or many, or as a class for expanded clones.

- | TRBJ1-1 | TRBD1 | TRBV4-1 | CASSPLTGANTEAFF | TGCGCCAGCAGCCCGTTGACAGGGGCGAACACTGAAGCTTTCTTT
- | TRBJ2-7 | - | TRBV11-3 | CASSSRGGGTYEQYF | TGTGCCAGCAGCTCCAGAGGCGGGGGCACCTACGAGCAGTACTTC
- | TRBJ2-4 | TRBD2 | TRBV28 | CASSLEWTSGRAKNIQYF | TGTGCCAGCAGTTTGGAGTGGACTAGCGGGAGAGCCAAAAACATTCAGTACTTC
- | TRBJ2-3 | - | TRBV11-3 | CASSDYYTPDTQYF | TGTGCCAGCAGCGACTACTATACCCCAGATACGCAGTATTTT
- | TRBJ2-5 | - | TRBV5-1 | CASSSTGRETQYF | TGCGCCAGCAGTTCCACGGGAAGAGAGACCCAGTACTTC
once | TRBJ2-2 | TRBD2 | TRBV18 | CASSPSGTAGELFF | TGTGCCAGCTCACCTAGCGGGACCGCCGGGGAGCTGTTTTTT
- | TRBJ2-1 | TRBD1 | TRBV5-1 | CASSAAGQGVGNEQFF | TGCGCCAGCAGCGCTGCGGGACAGGGGGTGGGAAATGAGCAGTTCTTC
once | TRBJ2-3 | - | TRBV5-6 | CASSRHGSRLTDTQYF | TGTGCCAGCAGCCGCCACGGTAGCCGCCTCACAGATACGCAGTATTTT
once | TRBJ1-2 | - | TRBV6-1 | CASSENLIVDYGYTF | TGTGCCAGCAGTGAAAACTTAATAGTAGACTATGGCTACACCTTC
- | TRBJ2-1 | TRBD1 | TRBV7-7 | CASSVTGGLYNEQFF | TGTGCTAGCAGCGTGACAGGGGGCTTGTACAATGAGCAGTTCTTC
- | TRBJ2-1 | TRBD2 | TRBV4-2 | CASSQDLAGANNEQFF | TGTGCCAGCAGCCAAGATTTGGCGGGAGCAAACAATGAGCAGTTCTTC
- | TRBJ2-7 | - | TRBV6-5 | CASSPGGTPNEQYF | TGTGCCAGCAGTCCCGGCGGGACTCCTAACGAGCAGTACTTC
few | TRBJ1-5 | TRBD1 | TRBV28 | CASRSGGYGNQPQHF | TGTGCCAGCAGGTCAGGGGGTTATGGCAATCAGCCCCAGCATTTT
- | TRBJ2-3 | TRBD2 | TRBV18 | CASSRETSGTDTQYF | TGTGCCAGCTCACGAGAGACTAGCGGCACAGATACGCAGTATTTT
- | TRBJ2-7 | TRBD2 | TRBV19 | CASSGGMFGAVTSGSPYEQYF | TGTGCCAGTAGTGGGGGGATGTTTGGCGCCGTGACTAGCGGGAGCCCCTACGAGCAGTACTTC
- | TRBJ2-2 | TRBD1 | TRBV19 | CASSIGQGGTGELFF | TGTGCCAGTAGTATCGGACAGGGGGGGACCGGGGAGCTGTTTTTT
- | TRBJ1-5 | - | TRBV25-1 | CASSRDNQPQHF | TGTGCCAGCAGCAGGGACAATCAGCCCCAGCATTTT
- | TRBJ2-3 | TRBD2 | TRBV7-9 | CASSYTNLLAGGTDTQYF | TGTGCCAGCAGCTACACCAATCTACTAGCGGGTGGCACAGATACGCAGTATTTT
- | TRBJ1-6 | - | TRBV27 | CASSLLGRLTSPLHF | TGTGCCAGCAGTTTATTGGGCAGGTTGACTTCACCCCTCCACTTT
- | TRBJ1-5 | - | TRBV3-1/TRBV3-2 | CASSQEQGYQPQHF | TGTGCCAGCAGCCAAGAACAGGGCTATCAGCCCCAGCATTTT
- | TRBJ2-2 | - | TRBV18 | CASSPLGGKTGELFF | TGTGCCAGCTCACCACTCGGCGGGAAGACCGGGGAGCTGTTTTTT
- | TRBJ1-5 | TRBD1 | TRBV19 | CASSTTGGFQPQHF | TGTGCCAGTAGTACCACAGGGGGCTTTCAGCCCCAGCATTTT
- | TRBJ2-7 | - | TRBV9 | CASSVGGSYEQYF | TGTGCCAGCAGCGTAGGAGGGAGCTACGAGCAGTACTTC
- | TRBJ1-1 | - | TRBV5-1 | CASSLDGDTEAFF | TGCGCCAGCAGCTTGGACGGAGACACTGAAGCTTTCTTT
- | TRBJ2-5 | - | TRBV7-2 | CASSYRVGETQYF | TGTGCCAGCAGCTACAGGGTGGGTGAGACCCAGTACTTC
once | TRBJ2-1 | TRBD1 | TRBV6-2/TRBV6-3 | CASSFRGTGYNEQFF | TGTGCCAGCAGCTTCCGCGGGACAGGGTACAATGAGCAGTTCTTC
- | TRBJ1-2 | TRBD1 | TRBV10-3 | CAISEGQGYGYTF | TGTGCCATCAGTGAAGGACAGGGGTATGGCTACACCTTC
- | TRBJ1-1 | - | TRBV14 | CASSLYSGHSEAFF | TGTGCCAGCAGCCTGTACTCAGGGCACAGTGAAGCTTTCTTT
- | TRBJ2-1 | - | TRBV18 | CASSPLPSHEQFF | TGTGCCAGCTCACCACTTCCTAGCCATGAGCAGTTCTTC
- | TRBJ1-1 | - | TRBV5-1 | CASSLSQGPTEAFF | TGCGCCAGCAGCTTGAGCCAGGGGCCCACTGAAGCTTTCTTT
- | TRBJ2-1 | - | TRBV5-1 | CASSLGTGTHEQFF | TGCGCCAGCAGCTTGGGCACCGGGACACATGAGCAGTTCTTC
- | TRBJ2-5 | TRBD2 | TRBV11-3 | CASSQEGTSGKETQYF | TGTGCCAGCAGCCAAGAAGGGACTAGCGGTAAAGAGACCCAGTACTTC
- | TRBJ1-5 | TRBD1 | TRBV5-1 | CASSPGGGIDSNQPQHF | TGCGCCAGCAGCCCAGGGGGAGGCATTGATAGCAATCAGCCCCAGCATTTT
- | TRBJ2-1 | - | TRBV5-6 | CASSLGRAGNEQFF | TGTGCCAGCAGCTTGGGCAGGGCGGGGAATGAGCAGTTCTTC
- | TRBJ1-6 | TRBD1 | TRBV11-2 | CASSLGDRGVTYNSPLHF | TGTGCCAGCAGCTTAGGGGACAGGGGTGTTACCTATAATTCACCCCTCCACTTT
- | TRBJ1-5 | - | TRBV12-3/TRBV12-4 | CASSLTANQPQHF | TGTGCCAGCAGTTTGACAGCCAATCAGCCCCAGCATTTT
- | TRBJ2-7 | TRBD2 | TRBV28 | CASALTSGSVEQYF | TGTGCCTCAGCATTGACCAGCGGGAGTGTTGAGCAGTACTTC
- | TRBJ1-1 | TRBD1 | TRBV11-2 | CASGRQGTDTEAFF | TGTGCCAGCGGGAGACAGGGAACGGACACTGAAGCTTTCTTT
- | TRBJ1-1 | - | TRBV5-4 | CASSPELETEAFF | TGTGCCAGCAGCCCGGAGCTGGAGACCGAAGCTTTCTTT
once | TRBJ2-1 | TRBD2 | TRBV11-3 | CASSSPGTSARGEQFF | TGTGCCAGCAGCTCGCCAGGGACTAGCGCGAGGGGGGAGCAGTTCTTC
- | TRBJ2-7 | - | TRBV10-1 | CASSKGQGPYEQYF | TGCGCCAGCAGTAAGGGACAAGGCCCCTACGAGCAGTACTTC
- | TRBJ1-2 | TRBD1 | TRBV7-6 | CASSPGTGLNYGYTF | TGTGCCAGCAGCCCCGGGACAGGGTTGAACTATGGCTACACCTTC
- | TRBJ2-6 | - | TRBV7-2 | CASSLGRAGANVLTF | TGTGCCAGCAGCTTAGGGAGGGCTGGGGCCAACGTCCTGACTTTC
- | TRBJ2-4 | - | TRBV12-3/TRBV12-4 | CASRGDNKNIQYF | TGTGCCAGCAGAGGGGACAATAAAAACATTCAGTACTTC
- | TRBJ2-5 | TRBD2 | TRBV5-1 | CASSLAGTSGGRHRTQYF | TGCGCCAGCAGCTTGGCCGGGACTAGCGGGGGACGGCACAGGACCCAGTACTTC
- | TRBJ2-7 | TRBD1 | TRBV7-7 | CASSPSPGQTTYEQYF | TGTGCCAGCAGCCCCTCCCCGGGACAGACTACCTACGAGCAGTACTTC
- | TRBJ2-7 | TRBD1 | TRBV20-1 | CSASPLDRSTYEQYF | TGCAGTGCTAGTCCCCTGGACAGGTCTACCTACGAGCAGTACTTC
- | TRBJ2-7 | - | TRBV14 | CASSQDFGVAGLYF | TGTGCCAGCAGCCAAGATTTTGGCGTTGCAGGACTGTACTTC
- | TRBJ2-5 | TRBD1 | TRBV5-8 | CASSSGQGAGETQYF | TGTGCCAGCAGCTCGGGGCAGGGGGCGGGAGAGACCCAGTACTTC